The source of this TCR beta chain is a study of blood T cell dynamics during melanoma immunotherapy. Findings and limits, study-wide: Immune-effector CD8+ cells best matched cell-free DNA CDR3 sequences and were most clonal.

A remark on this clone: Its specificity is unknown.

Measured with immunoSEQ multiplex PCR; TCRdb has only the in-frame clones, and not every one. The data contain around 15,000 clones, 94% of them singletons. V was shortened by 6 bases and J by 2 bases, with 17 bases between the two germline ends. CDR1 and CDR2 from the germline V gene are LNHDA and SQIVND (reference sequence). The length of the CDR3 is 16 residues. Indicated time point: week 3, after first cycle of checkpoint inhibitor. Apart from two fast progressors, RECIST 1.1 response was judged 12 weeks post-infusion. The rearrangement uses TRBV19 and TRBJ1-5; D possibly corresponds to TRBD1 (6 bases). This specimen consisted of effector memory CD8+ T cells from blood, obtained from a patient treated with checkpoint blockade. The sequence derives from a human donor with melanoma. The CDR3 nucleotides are TGTGCCAGTAGATGGACGGAGGGGGGTGGCAATCAGCCCCAGCATTTT. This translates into CASRWTEGGGNQPQHF.